The 13 T cell receptor beta chains given below trace back to one sample, sequenced in a study of blood T cells in healthy people across ages. Then a second PCR, running roughly 6 to 12 cycles, was carried out with a sample-barcoded 5' primer and a J-beta primer mix. MiXCR, applied by TCRdb to the 5' RACE reads, yields one record per CDR3 protein. The table shows about 930,000 distinct CDR3 sequences, with about 27% occurring only once. This sample also belongs to another study, concerning T cells of mothers and their children.

Sequenced material: blood. These receptors all come from a middle-aged woman in good health.

As concerns this clonotype: This clone may be a read error of a much larger clone one base away. The J gene is TRBJ1-2, the V gene TRBV4-1; D is unclear. Germline CDR1 MGHRA, CDR2 YSYEKL. V lost 1 base and J lost 7, with 13 bases in between. This CDR3 comprises 14 residues. The CDR3 protein is CASSQAGGVCGYTF. Here the CDR3 DNA reads TGCGCCAGCAGCCAAGCGGGAGGAGTGTGTGGCTACACCTTC.

The CDR3 DNA is TGTGCCAGCAGCACCCGACAGGGGGAAGGTGGCTACACCTTC. Translation: CASSTRQGEGGYTF. The rearrangement links TRBV7-3 to TRBJ1-2; 9 bases fit TRBD1. V was clipped by 5 bases and J by 7 bases; unmatched bases: 8. The germline gives CDR1 SGHTA, CDR2 FQGTGA. CDR3 length: 14 amino acids.

This clonotype was seen only a few times. A much more abundant neighbour one base away suggests this may be a read error. This chain links TRBV29-1 with TRBJ2-1; D gene unclear. The J call may be in error: the DNA end matches TRBJ2-7 better. This CDR3 has 13 residues. Germline CDR1 is SQVTM and CDR2 is ANQGSEA. The CDR3 is CSVLSQTYNEQYF. The CDR3 nucleotides are TGCAGCGTTCTCAGCCAGACCTACAATGAGCAGTACTTC.

Notes on this clonotype: Being one base from a much bigger clone, this may be a read error. The chain recombines TRBV7-9 with TRBJ2-1; TRBD1 is a possible D gene (5 bases). V dropped 5 bases and J dropped 10 bases, with 15 bases sitting between them. The CDR3 has 13 residues. The germline V gene has CDR1 SEHNR and CDR2 FQNEAQ (reference sequence). The CDR3: CASSPKGPSEQFF. CDR3 nucleotides: TGTGCCAGCAGCCCTAAGGGGCCATCCGAGCAGTTCTTC.

The chain uses TRBV7-6 and TRBJ2-7, with D maybe TRBD2 (5 bases). Germline assignment: CDR1 SGHVS and CDR2 FNYEAQ. Trimming took 1 base from V and 7 from J, leaving 14 bases between them. CDR3 length: 14 residues. Here the CDR3 reads CASSLEGVIREQYF. The CDR3 DNA sequence: TGTGCCAGCAGCTTAGAGGGAGTTATAAGGGAGCAGTACTTC.

There are many counts of this clonotype. V is TRBV28 and J is TRBJ1-1, with a weak D call TRBD1 (5 bases). The CDR3 has 13 amino acids. Germline V gene data show CDR1 as MDHEN and CDR2 as SYDVKM. V was clipped by 9 bases and J by 5 bases, with 16 bases between them. CDR3 residues: CASVTGGETEAFF. As DNA, the CDR3 is TGTGCCAGTGTAACAGGTGGGGAAACTGAAGCTTTCTTT.

The chain is built from TRBV10-3 and TRBJ1-4; D not certain. The V end was cut by 4 bases, the J end by 5 bases, with 14 bases between. The CDR3 runs to 15 residues. Per germline, CDR1 ENHRY and CDR2 SYGVKD. CDR3 nucleotide sequence: TGTGCCATCAGTGTAAGGCCAGCGGCAAATGAAAAACTGTTTTTT. Its protein product is CAISVRPAANEKLFF.

The chain joins TRBV29-1 to TRBJ2-4; D might be TRBD2 (5 bases). The J call could be wrong; TRBJ2-5 is a better fit for the DNA end. In germline, CDR1 is SQVTM, CDR2 ANQGSEA. The CDR3 runs to 13 residues. The CDR3 sequence: CSASEVSGETQYF. Here the CDR3 DNA reads TGCAGCGCCTCGGAGGTATCGGGGGAGACCCAGTACTTC.

The CDR3 coding sequence is TGTGCCAGCAGCCAAGAGAGAGTGGGCCACAATGAGCAGTTCTTC. Its protein is CASSQERVGHNEQFF. This chain connects TRBV14 to TRBJ2-1, with D unclear. The CDR3 has 15 residues. V was trimmed by 0 bases and J by 5 bases, leaving 11 bases between them. Germline CDR1 reads SGHDN; CDR2 reads FVKESK.

This clonotype was counted a few times. A much more abundant neighbour one base away suggests this may be a read error. The genes are TRBV5-1 and TRBJ2-3; 8 bases map to TRBD1. The V gene end was trimmed by 0 bases and the J gene end by 6 bases; junction bases not matched to a gene: 12. This CDR3 contains 17 residues. Germline CDR1 SGHRS, CDR2 YFSETQ. CDR3 coding DNA: TGCGCCAGCAGCTTGGAAGGGGGACAGGAAATATGGGATACGCAGTATTTT. It translates to CASSLEGGQEIWDTQYF.

This clonotype was counted only a few times. The chain is built from TRBV18 and TRBJ2-5; D is undetermined. The CDR3 has 13 residues. CDR1 KGHSH and CDR2 LQKENI come from the germline V gene. Trimming removed 2 bases at V and 5 bases at J, with 9 bases between. The CDR3 nucleotides are TGTGCCAGCTCACCATCCCGGGCCGAGACCCAGTACTTC. It is translated as CASSPSRAETQYF.

About this clonotype: Given a much more abundant clone one base away, this may be a read error. J is TRBJ2-7 and V is TRBV5-1; D gene uncertain. Germline V gene sequence: CDR1 SGHRS, CDR2 YFSETQ. This CDR3 is 13 amino acids long. The V end was cut by 5 bases, the J end by 7 bases, with 16 bases between. CDR3 loop: CASSHGRMDEQYF. The CDR3 DNA follows: TGCGCCAGCAGTCACGGGCGAATGGATGAGCAGTACTTC.

A few counts support this clonotype. The rearrangement links TRBV24-1 to TRBJ1-6, with D tentatively TRBD1 (5 bases). V lost 3 bases to trimming and J lost 5 bases, with 13 bases between them. CDR3 length: 16 residues. CDR1 and CDR2 from the germline V gene are KGHDR and SFDVKD. The CDR3: CATSDPIRDHNSPLHF. CDR3 bases: TGTGCCACCAGTGATCCGATCAGGGACCATAATTCACCCCTCCACTTT.